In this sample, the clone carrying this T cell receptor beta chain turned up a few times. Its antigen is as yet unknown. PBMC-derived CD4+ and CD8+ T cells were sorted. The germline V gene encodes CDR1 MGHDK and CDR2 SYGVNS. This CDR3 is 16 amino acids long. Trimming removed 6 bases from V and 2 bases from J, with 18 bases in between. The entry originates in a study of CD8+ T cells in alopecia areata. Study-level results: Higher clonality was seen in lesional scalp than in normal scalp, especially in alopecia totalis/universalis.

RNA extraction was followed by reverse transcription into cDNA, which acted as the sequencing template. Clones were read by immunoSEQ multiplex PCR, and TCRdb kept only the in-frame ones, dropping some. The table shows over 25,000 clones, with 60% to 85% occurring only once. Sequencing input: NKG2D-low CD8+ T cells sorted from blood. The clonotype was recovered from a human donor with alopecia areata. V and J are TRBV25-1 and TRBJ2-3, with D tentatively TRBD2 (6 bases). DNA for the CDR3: TGTGCCAGCAGCCCGGGGACTGCGGGAAACACAGATACGCAGTATTTT. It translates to CASSPGTAGNTDTQYF.